Listed below are T cell receptor beta chains from one sample, sequenced in a study of blood T cell repertoires in COVID-19. TCRdb keeps only in-frame clones here, not all; method: immunoSEQ multiplex PCR. The sample lists tens of thousands of clones, 86% occurring once. Source material: peripheral blood. These receptors all stem from a man between 65 and 85 years old with acute or convalescent COVID-19. The CDR3 runs from the conserved cysteine through the conserved F or W.

v_call,j_call,cdr3_aa
TRBV7-2,TRBJ2-1,CASSLVLAGGNEQFF
TRBV24-1,TRBJ2-3,CATSDPGQSAQYF
TRBV3-1/TRBV3-2,TRBJ1-5,CASSQDLIFTGYSDQPQHF
TRBV18,TRBJ2-1,CASSPLAGGMSNEQFF
TRBV11-2,TRBJ1-6,CASSSGFTRNSPLHF
TRBV6-2/TRBV6-3,TRBJ1-5,CASSRPDRGQPQHF
TRBV7-8,TRBJ2-5,CASSTGQGRETQYF
TRBV10-3,TRBJ1-3,CAISVKGPSIYF
TRBV7-2,TRBJ2-1,CASSKLGRARDNEQFF
TRBV7-8,TRBJ2-1,CASSWGGLHNEQFF
TRBV19,TRBJ2-1,CASSPGLNNEQFF
TRBV5-4,TRBJ1-2,CASAGHTRDYGYTF
TRBV6-6,TRBJ1-6,CASSYSLPLHF
TRBV12-3/TRBV12-4,TRBJ1-5,CASSLGGQPQHF
TRBV25-1,TRBJ2-1,CASSIGGGHSYNEQFF
TRBV2,TRBJ2-5,CASSGLAGGPGETQYF
TRBV5-1,TRBJ2-3,CASSLTGSGADTQYF
TRBV29-1,TRBJ2-7,CSARTAAHEQYF
TRBV30,TRBJ2-1,CAWSGTGYNEQFF
TRBV5-4,TRBJ1-4,CASSLFRGPNEKLFF
TRBV30,TRBJ1-2,CALAEGNYGYTF
TRBV6-5,TRBJ2-7,CASSTGTQYEQYF
TRBV18,TRBJ2-6,CASSPPTGANVLTF
TRBV30,TRBJ1-2,CASKRSGQGYGYTF
TRBV3-1/TRBV3-2,TRBJ1-2,CASSQAQGRGYTF
TRBV3-1/TRBV3-2,TRBJ1-6,CASSLRTTAAANSPLHF
TRBV6-5,TRBJ2-7,CASGGEGQYF
TRBV5-5,TRBJ1-4,CASSFRGASEKLFF
TRBV19,TRBJ1-2,CASSTTGYGYTF
TRBV29-1,TRBJ1-1,CSVDPRMNTEAFF
TRBV7-2,TRBJ1-4,CASSSGGTGREKLFF
TRBV5-6,TRBJ1-2,CASSLVLDRRNYGYTF
TRBV2,TRBJ2-5,CASSDGLAGGFQETQYF
TRBV28,TRBJ1-2,CASSEATGTGFLDLKGYTF
TRBV19,TRBJ1-1,CASSMSGDRRTTEAFF
TRBV30,TRBJ2-1,CAWSVGSSNSYNEQFF
TRBV10-3,TRBJ1-2,CAISEPGHSGDGYTF
TRBV5-6,TRBJ2-7,CASSLYEGHEQYF
TRBV5-1,TRBJ1-1,CASSWAPGEWNTEAFF
TRBV15,TRBJ2-3,CATSRDKTDTDTQYF
TRBV5-1,TRBJ2-2,CASSLGGSNTGELFF
TRBV2,TRBJ2-5,CASEDSQQETQYF
TRBV10-3,TRBJ2-5,CAITSGAAETQYF